This T cell receptor beta chain was retrieved from a study of low-dose radiotherapy and immunotherapy resistance in tumors. Study information: With fractions of 0.5 Gy given every 2 weeks, Cohort 1 accumulated a total of 6.5 Gy. Study patients were administered oral aspirin at 300 mg daily for four cycles from cycle 1 day 1.

Primers targeting TRAV and TRBV primed first-strand cDNA, covering alpha and beta chains. The TCRs were subjected to amplification over 20 PCR cycles employing a constant-region primer in conjunction with a V-primer adapter. TCRdb reprocessed the reads via MiXCR and lists one record per CDR3 protein. The data show around 90,000 distinct CDR3 sequences, approximately 17% seen once. CDR1 and CDR2 from the germline V gene are LGHDT and YNNKEL (reference sequence). CDR3 length: 14 amino acids. V shed 1 base, J shed 5 bases, and the junction held 4 bases outside the gene matches. Ten or more counts support this clonotype. Time point defined: before trial treatment. Donors, who were enrolled in a single-arm phase I dose-escalation trial, received nivolumab, ipilimumab, aspirin, low-dose cyclophosphamide and low-dose radiotherapy.

V gene TRBV3-1 combines with J gene TRBJ2-7, with 8 bases that match TRBD1. The clonotype originates from a male donor with prostate cancer. Sequences were derived from PBMCs, sampled before treatment. The CDR3 reads CASSQGVQGDEQYF. As DNA, the CDR3 is TGTGCCAGCAGCCAAGGGGTACAGGGGGACGAGCAGTACTTC.